This T cell receptor (beta chain) was identified in a study of cytomegalovirus exposure and HLA in healthy donors. Findings of the study overall: Reportedly, a later analysis found an Asian-associated ancestry cluster had fewer N-insertions than the approximately 600-donor mean. Using a false discovery rate of 0.05, a later analysis showed that around 16,000 TCR beta sequences were associated with HLA alleles.

PCR was performed using 60 Vbeta and 13 Jbeta primers. Assay: immunoSEQ multiplex PCR; the TCRdb copy retains only in-frame clones and omits some. Here the sample spans tens of thousands of clones, around 82% being singletons. The germline V gene encodes CDR1 SGHRS and CDR2 YFSETQ. The CDR3 totals 15 residues. Trimming took 2 bases from V and 4 from J; bases not matched to a gene: 6. This clone has just one count. Its antigen is currently unknown. This chain links TRBV5-1 with TRBJ1-1; 9 bases align to TRBD1. The sequencing input was PBMCs. This receptor was obtained from a male donor in good health and CMV-seronegative. CDR3 loop: CASSLQGARFTEAFF. In nucleotides, the CDR3 is TGCGCCAGCAGCTTACAGGGGGCTCGGTTCACTGAAGCTTTCTTT. The full variable domain, in which reference TRBV5-1 and TRBJ1-1 provide the parts outside the CDR3, is KAGVTQTPRYLIKTRGQQVTLSCSPISGHRSVSWYQQTPGQGLQFLFEYFSETQRNKGNFPGRFSGRQFSNSRSEMNVSTLELGDSALYLCASSLQGARFTEAFFGQGTRLTVV.